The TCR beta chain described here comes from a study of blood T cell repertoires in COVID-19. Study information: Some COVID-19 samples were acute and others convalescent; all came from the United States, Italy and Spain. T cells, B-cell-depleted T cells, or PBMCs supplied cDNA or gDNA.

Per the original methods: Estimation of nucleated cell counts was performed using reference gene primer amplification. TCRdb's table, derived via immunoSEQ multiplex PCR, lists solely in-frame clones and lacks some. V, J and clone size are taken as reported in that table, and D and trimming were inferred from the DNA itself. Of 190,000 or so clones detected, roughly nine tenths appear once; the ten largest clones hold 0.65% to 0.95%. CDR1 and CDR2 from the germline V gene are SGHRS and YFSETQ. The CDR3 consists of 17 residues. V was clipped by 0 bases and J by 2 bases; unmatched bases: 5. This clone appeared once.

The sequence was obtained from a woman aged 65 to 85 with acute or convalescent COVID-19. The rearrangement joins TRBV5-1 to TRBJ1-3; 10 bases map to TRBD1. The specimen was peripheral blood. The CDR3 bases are TGCGCCAGCAGCTTGGGCCCGGGACAGGGGACTGGAAACACCATATATTTT. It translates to CASSLGPGQGTGNTIYF.